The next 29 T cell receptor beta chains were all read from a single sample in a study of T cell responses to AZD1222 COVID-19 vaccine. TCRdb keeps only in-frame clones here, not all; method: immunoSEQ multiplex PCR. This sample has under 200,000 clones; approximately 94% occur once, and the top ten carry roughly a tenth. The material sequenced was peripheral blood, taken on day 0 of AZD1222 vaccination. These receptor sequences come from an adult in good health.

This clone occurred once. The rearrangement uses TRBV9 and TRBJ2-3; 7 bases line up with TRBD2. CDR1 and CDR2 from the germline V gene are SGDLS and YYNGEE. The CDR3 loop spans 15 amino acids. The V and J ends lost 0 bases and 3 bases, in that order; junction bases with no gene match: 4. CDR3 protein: CASSVGASGTDTQYF. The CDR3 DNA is TGTGCCAGCAGCGTAGGGGCTAGCGGAACAGATACGCAGTATTTT.

The CDR3 bases are TGTGCCAGCAGTTCCCTCCGAGCGGGCAAAGAGACCCAGTACTTC. This sequence encodes CASSSLRAGKETQYF. The chain has TRBV28 and TRBJ2-5; possibly TRBD2 for D (6 bases). The CDR3 has 15 residues. Trimming shortened V by 4 bases and J by 3 bases, and 15 bases separated the two germline ends. From germline, CDR1 is MDHEN and CDR2 SYDVKM.

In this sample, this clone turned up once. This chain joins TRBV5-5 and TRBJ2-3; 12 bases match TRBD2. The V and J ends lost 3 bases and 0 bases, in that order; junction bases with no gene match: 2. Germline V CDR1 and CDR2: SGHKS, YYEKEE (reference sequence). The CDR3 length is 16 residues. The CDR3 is CASSSGTSGSTDTQYF. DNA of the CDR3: TGTGCCAGCAGCTCGGGGACTAGCGGGAGCACAGATACGCAGTATTTT.

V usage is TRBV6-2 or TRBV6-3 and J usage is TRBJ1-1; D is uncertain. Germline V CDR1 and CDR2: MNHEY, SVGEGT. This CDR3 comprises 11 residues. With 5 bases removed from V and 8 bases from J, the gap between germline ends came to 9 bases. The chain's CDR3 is CASSHPREAFF. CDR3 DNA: TGTGCCAGCAGTCATCCTAGAGAAGCTTTCTTT.

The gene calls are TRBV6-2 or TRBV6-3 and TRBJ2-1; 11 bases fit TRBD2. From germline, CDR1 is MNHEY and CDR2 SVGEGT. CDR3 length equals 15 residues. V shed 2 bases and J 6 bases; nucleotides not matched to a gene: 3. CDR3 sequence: CASSYGSGRVNEQFF. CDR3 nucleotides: TGTGCCAGCAGTTACGGTAGCGGGAGGGTCAATGAGCAGTTCTTC.

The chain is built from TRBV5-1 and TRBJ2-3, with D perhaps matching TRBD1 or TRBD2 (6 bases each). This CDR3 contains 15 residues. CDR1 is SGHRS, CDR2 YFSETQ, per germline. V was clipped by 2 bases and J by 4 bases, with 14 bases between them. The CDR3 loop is CASSFTPGAADTQYF. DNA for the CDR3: TGCGCCAGCAGCTTTACCCCGGGGGCCGCAGATACGCAGTATTTT.

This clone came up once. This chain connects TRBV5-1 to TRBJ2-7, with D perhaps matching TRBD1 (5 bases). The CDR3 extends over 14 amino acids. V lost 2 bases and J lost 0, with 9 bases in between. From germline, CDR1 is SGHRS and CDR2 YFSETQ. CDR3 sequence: CASSLGVSSYEQYF. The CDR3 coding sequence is TGCGCCAGCAGCTTAGGGGTGAGCTCCTACGAGCAGTACTTC.

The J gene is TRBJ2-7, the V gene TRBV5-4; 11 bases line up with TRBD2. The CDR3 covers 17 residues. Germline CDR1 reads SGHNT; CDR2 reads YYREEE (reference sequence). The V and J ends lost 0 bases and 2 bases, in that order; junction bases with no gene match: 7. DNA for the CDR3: TGTGCCAGCAGCTTGGTCTCTAGCGGGAGGAAAACCTACGAGCAGTACTTC. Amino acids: CASSLVSSGRKTYEQYF.

CDR3 amino acids: CGRTVEETQYF. CDR3 nucleotide sequence: TGCGGCCGGACAGTAGAAGAGACCCAGTACTTC. The chain combines TRBV20-1 with TRBJ2-5; tentative D call: TRBD1 (6 bases). The length of the CDR3 is 11 residues. Germline assignment: CDR1 DFQATT and CDR2 SNEGSKA (reference sequence).

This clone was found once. The CDR3 reads CASTPDSGNTIYF. The CDR3 DNA follows: TGTGCCAGCACCCCGGACAGTGGAAACACCATATATTTT. The chain combines TRBV21-1 with TRBJ1-3; TRBD1, the table's D call, lacks a check against the DNA. TRBV21-1 is flagged as a pseudogene. The CDR3 has 13 residues.

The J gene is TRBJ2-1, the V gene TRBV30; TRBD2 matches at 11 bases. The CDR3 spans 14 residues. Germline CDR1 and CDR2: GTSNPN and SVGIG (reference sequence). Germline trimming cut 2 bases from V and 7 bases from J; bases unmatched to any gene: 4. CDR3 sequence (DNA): TGTGCCTGGAGTACTAGCGGGAGTCGAAATGAGCAGTTCTTC. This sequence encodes CAWSTSGSRNEQFF.

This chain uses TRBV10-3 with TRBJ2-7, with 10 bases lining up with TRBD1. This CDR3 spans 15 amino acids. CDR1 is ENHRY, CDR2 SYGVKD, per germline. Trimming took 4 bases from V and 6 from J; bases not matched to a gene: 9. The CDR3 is CAISGGDRGVSEQYF. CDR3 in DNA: TGTGCCATCAGTGGGGGGGACAGGGGAGTTTCCGAGCAGTACTTC.

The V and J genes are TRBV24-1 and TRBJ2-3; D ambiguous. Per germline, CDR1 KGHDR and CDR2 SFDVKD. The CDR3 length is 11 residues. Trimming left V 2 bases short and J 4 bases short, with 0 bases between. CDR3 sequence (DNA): TGTGCCACCAGTGATTCAGATACGCAGTATTTT. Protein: CATSDSDTQYF.

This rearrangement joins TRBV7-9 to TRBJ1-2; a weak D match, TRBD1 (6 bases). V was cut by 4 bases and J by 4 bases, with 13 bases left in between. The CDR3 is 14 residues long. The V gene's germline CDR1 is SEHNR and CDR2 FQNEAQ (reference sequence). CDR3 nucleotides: TGTGCCAGCAGCTCCGGACAGAACTCCTATGGCTACACCTTC. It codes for CASSSGQNSYGYTF.

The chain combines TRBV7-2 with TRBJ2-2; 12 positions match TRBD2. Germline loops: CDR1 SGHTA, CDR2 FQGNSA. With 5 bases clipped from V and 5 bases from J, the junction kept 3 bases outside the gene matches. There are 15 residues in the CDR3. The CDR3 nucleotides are TGTGCCAGCAGCCTCGGGACTAGCGGGACCGGGGAGCTGTTTTTT. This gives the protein CASSLGTSGTGELFF.

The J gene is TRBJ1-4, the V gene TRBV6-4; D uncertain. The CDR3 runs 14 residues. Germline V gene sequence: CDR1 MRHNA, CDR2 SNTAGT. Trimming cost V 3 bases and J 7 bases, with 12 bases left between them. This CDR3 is CASSENGRGEKLFF. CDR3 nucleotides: TGTGCCAGCAGTGAGAACGGGCGAGGTGAAAAACTGTTTTTT.

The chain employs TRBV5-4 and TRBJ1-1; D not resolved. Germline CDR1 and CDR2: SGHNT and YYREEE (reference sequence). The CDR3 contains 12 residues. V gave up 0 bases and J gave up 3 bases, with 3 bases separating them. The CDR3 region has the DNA TGTGCCAGCAGCTTGGATGACACTGAAGCTTTCTTT. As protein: CASSLDDTEAFF.

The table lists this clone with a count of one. CDR3 bases: TGCGCCAGCAGCTTAACCGGGACAGGGCTACTGGAGCAGTACTTC. It translates to CASSLTGTGLLEQYF. The chain couples TRBV5-1 to TRBJ2-7, with 9 bases aligning to TRBD1. The CDR3 has 15 residues. CDR1 is SGHRS and CDR2 is YFSETQ in the germline V gene. The V segment lost 2 bases and the J segment 7 bases; nucleotides outside the gene matches: 10.

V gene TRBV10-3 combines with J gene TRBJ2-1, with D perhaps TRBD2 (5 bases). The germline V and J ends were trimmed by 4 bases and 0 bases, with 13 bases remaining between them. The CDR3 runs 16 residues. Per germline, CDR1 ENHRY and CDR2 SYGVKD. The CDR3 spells CAISASGTDSYNEQFF. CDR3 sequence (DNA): TGTGCCATCAGTGCAAGCGGTACTGACTCCTACAATGAGCAGTTCTTC.

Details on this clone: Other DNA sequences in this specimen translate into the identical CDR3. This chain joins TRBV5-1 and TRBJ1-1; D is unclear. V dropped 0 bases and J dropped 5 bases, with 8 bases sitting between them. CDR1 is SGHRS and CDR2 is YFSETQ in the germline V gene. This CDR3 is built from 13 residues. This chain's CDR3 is CASSLGTGTEAFF. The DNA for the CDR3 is TGCGCCAGCAGCTTGGGGACGGGAACTGAAGCTTTCTTT.

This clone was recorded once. The CDR3 region has the DNA TGTGCCAGCAGCTTGGGGGGGTATGGCTACACCTTC. It yields the protein CASSLGGYGYTF. V and J are TRBV7-9 and TRBJ1-2; tentative D call: TRBD1 (5 bases). The CDR3 contains 12 residues. V was trimmed by 3 bases and J by 5 bases, leaving 7 bases between them. Per germline, CDR1 SEHNR and CDR2 FQNEAQ (reference sequence).

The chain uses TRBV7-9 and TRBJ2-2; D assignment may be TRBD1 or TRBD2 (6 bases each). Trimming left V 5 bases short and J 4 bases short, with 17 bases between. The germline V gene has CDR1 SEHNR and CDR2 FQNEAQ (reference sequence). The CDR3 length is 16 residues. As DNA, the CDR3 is TGTGCCAGCAGCCGCCCCGGGGGCGCTCGCACCGGGGAGCTGTTTTTT. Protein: CASSRPGGARTGELFF.

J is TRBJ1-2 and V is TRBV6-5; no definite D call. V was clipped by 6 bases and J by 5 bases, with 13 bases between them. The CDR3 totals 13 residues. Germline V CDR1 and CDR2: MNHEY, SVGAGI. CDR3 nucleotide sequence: TGTGCCAGCAGATGGAATTTAGGATATGGCTACACCTTC. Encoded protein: CASRWNLGYGYTF.

The CDR3 sequence is CASSYPSYEQYF. DNA for the CDR3: TGTGCCAGCAGTTACCCCTCCTACGAGCAGTACTTC. This rearrangement joins TRBV6-5 to TRBJ2-7; no definite D call. The ends were cut back, 2 bases at V and 0 bases at J, with 2 bases in the middle. The CDR3 is made up of 12 amino acids. Germline values: CDR1 MNHEY, CDR2 SVGAGI.

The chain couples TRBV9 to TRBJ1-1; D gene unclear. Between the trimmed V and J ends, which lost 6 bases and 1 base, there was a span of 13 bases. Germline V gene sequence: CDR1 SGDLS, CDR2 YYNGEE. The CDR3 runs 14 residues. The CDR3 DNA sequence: TGTGCCAGCACCGGTAGTGCCGAGAACACTGAAGCTTTCTTT. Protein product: CASTGSAENTEAFF. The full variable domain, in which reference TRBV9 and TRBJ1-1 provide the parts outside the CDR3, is DSGVTQTPKHLITATGQRVTLRCSPRSGDLSVYWYQQSLDQGLQFLIQYYNGEERAKGNILERFSAQQFPDLHSELNLSSLELGDSALYFCASTGSAENTEAFFGQGTRLTVV.

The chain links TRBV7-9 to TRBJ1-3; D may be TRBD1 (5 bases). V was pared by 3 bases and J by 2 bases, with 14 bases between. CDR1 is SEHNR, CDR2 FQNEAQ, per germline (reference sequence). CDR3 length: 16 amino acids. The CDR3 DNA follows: TGTGCCAGCAGCTTTGCCCCAGGAGGGGCTGGAAACACCATATATTTT. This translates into CASSFAPGGAGNTIYF.

CDR3 amino acids: CASSLQGAREQYF. CDR3 sequence (DNA): TGTGCCAGCAGCTTACAGGGGGCGCGGGAGCAGTACTTC. The V and J genes are TRBV5-6 and TRBJ2-7; 9 nucleotides agree with TRBD1. The V gene's germline CDR1 is SGHDT and CDR2 YYEEEE. V shed 2 bases, J shed 7 bases, and the junction held 4 bases outside the gene matches. The length of the CDR3 is 13 residues.

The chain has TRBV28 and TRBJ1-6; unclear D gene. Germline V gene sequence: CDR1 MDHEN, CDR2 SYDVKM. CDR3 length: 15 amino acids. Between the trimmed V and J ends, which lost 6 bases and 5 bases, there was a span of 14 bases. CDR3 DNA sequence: TGTGCCAGCAGGGCTGACAAATCCCATAATTCACCCCTCCACTTT. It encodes CASRADKSHNSPLHF.

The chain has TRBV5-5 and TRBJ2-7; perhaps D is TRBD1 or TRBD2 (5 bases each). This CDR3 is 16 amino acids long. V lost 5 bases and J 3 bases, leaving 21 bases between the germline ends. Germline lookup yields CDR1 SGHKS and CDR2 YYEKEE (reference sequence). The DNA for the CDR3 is TGTGCCAGCAGGCCACCGTGGGTGGGGGAGAGCTACGAGCAGTACTTC. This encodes CASRPPWVGESYEQYF.